A selection of T cell receptor beta chains follows, all from one sample in a study of blood T cell repertoires in COVID-19. The repertoire was sequenced with immunoSEQ multiplex PCR; TCRdb's copy has only in-frame clones and lacks some. In the table there are 220,000 or so clones, 86% of which are singletons. Sequencing input: PBMCs or T cells enriched from blood (not recorded which). The receptors come from a woman in her forties or fifties who had recovered from COVID-19. Both conserved end residues are part of each CDR3. Fields, in order: V gene, clone size, D gene, J gene, CDR3 protein, CDR3 DNA. The D gene is left open where the match is weak. Expanded clones get a size class; other rows say once, few or many, or leave the size out.

>TRBV5-1|NA|TRBD1|TRBJ2-1
CASSPGTGSLHEQFF
TGCGCCAGCAGCCCAGGGACAGGGAGTTTGCATGAGCAGTTCTTC
>TRBV5-5|NA|NA|TRBJ2-1
CASSLAPPNNEQFF
TGTGCCAGCAGCTTGGCCCCTCCTAACAATGAGCAGTTCTTC
>TRBV4-3|NA|NA|TRBJ1-2
CASSLHTGTEGYTF
TGCGCCAGCAGCCTCCACACAGGGACGGAAGGCTACACCTTC
>TRBV30|NA|NA|TRBJ1-5
CAWSNAGPQHF
TGTGCCTGGAGTAATGCCGGGCCCCAGCATTTT
>TRBV6-2/TRBV6-3|NA|TRBD1|TRBJ1-1
CASSRTGEHTEAFF
TGTGCCAGCAGTCGCACAGGGGAGCACACTGAAGCTTTCTTT
>TRBV27|NA|NA|TRBJ2-3
CASSVTSEDTQYF
TGTGCCAGCAGTGTGACTAGTGAAGATACGCAGTATTTT
>TRBV3-1/TRBV3-2|few|NA|TRBJ1-5
CASSQDYGAGAGKPQHF
TGTGCCAGCAGCCAAGATTACGGCGCTGGGGCAGGGAAGCCCCAGCATTTT
>TRBV6-2/TRBV6-3|NA|NA|TRBJ1-2
CASSYPIMGYTF
TGTGCCAGCAGTTACCCTATTATGGGCTACACCTTC
>TRBV4-1|NA|NA|TRBJ2-5
CASSQSPGQRRSETQYF
TGCGCCAGCAGCCAATCACCGGGACAACGAAGATCGGAGACCCAGTACTTC
>TRBV18|once|TRBD1|TRBJ1-1
CASSESTGRTEAFF
TGTGCCAGCTCTGAGTCGACAGGGCGGACTGAAGCTTTCTTT
>TRBV13|NA|NA|TRBJ2-2
CASSLGVTGNTGELFF
TGTGCCAGCAGCTTAGGGGTAACGGGGAACACCGGGGAGCTGTTTTTT
>TRBV7-3|NA|NA|TRBJ1-2
CASSLHSGAPYGYTF
TGTGCCAGCAGCTTACATTCTGGGGCTCCCTATGGCTACACCTTC
>TRBV4-2|NA|TRBD2|TRBJ2-1
CASSQDLAGRAYNEQFF
TGTGCCAGCAGCCAAGATCTAGCGGGAAGGGCCTACAATGAGCAGTTCTTC